The entry below describes one T cell receptor beta chain. The CDR3 sequence is 16 residues long. Germline V gene lookup returns CDR1 SGHTA and CDR2 FQGNSA. The V segment lost 5 bases and the J segment 4 bases; nucleotides outside the gene matches: 11. In the authors' workflow: Using reference gene primer amplification, nucleated cell counts were estimated. Sequenced by immunoSEQ multiplex PCR; TCRdb stores in-frame clones only, minus some. V and J calls and clone size are as listed in that table; D and trimming were resolved from the DNA. This sample has about 120,000 clones, with roughly 83% found just once. The data are from a study of blood T cell repertoires in COVID-19. Study in general: The cDNA or gDNA used as material had been derived from T cells, B-cell-depleted T cells, or PBMCs.

The rearrangement joins TRBV7-2 to TRBJ2-5; 9 bases fit TRBD1. The receptor was isolated from an elderly woman with acute or convalescent COVID-19. Sequencing was done on a sample of peripheral blood. The CDR3 protein is CASSRNPGQGRETQYF. The DNA for the CDR3 is TGTGCCAGCAGCCGCAACCCGGGACAGGGTCGAGAGACCCAGTACTTC.